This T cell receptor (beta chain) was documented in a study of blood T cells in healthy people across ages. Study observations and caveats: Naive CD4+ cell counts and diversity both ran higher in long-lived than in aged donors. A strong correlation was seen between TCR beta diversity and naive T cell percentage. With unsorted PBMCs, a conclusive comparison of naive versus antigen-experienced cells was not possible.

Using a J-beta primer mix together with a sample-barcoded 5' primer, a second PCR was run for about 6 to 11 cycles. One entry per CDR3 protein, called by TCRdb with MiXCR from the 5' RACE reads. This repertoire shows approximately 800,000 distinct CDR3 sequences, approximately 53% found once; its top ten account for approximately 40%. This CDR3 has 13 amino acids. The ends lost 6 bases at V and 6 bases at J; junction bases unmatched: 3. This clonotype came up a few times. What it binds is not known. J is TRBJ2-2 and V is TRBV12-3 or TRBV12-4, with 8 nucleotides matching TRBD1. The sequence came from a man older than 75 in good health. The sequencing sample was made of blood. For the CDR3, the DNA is TGTGCCAGCAGCCGGACAGGGCCCGGGGAGCTGTTTTTT. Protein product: CASSRTGPGELFF.